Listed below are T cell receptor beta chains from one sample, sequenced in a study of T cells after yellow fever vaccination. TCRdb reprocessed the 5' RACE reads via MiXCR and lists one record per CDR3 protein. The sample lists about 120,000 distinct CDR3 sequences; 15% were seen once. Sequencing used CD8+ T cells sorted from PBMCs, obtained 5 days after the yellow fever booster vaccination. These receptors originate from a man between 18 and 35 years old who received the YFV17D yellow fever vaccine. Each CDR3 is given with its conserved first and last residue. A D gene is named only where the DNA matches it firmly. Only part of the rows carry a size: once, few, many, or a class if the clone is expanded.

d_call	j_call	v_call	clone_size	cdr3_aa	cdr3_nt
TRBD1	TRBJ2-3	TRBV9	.	CASSPHYYHRGDVDTQYF	TGTGCCAGCAGCCCTCACTACTACCACAGGGGTGATGTGGATACGCAGTATTTT
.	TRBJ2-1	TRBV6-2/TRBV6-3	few	CASHQQGSYNEQFF	TGTGCCAGCCACCAGCAGGGAAGCTACAATGAGCAGTTCTTC
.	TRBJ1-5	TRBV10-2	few	CASSDGDSNQPQHF	TGCGCCAGCAGTGACGGGGATTCCAATCAGCCCCAGCATTTT
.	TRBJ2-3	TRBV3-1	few	CASSQELGFFSTDTQYF	TGTGCCAGCAGCCAAGAGCTAGGCTTTTTTAGCACAGATACGCAGTATTTT
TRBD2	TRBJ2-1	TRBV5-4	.	CASSQGLAGLFYNEQFF	TGTGCCAGCAGCCAGGGACTAGCGGGGCTATTTTACAATGAGCAGTTCTTC
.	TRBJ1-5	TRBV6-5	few	CASSSGAQPQHF	TGTGCCAGCAGCTCAGGGGCACAGCCCCAGCATTTT
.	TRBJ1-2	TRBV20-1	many	CSARTRDNYGYTF	TGCAGTGCTAGGACACGGGACAACTATGGCTACACCTTC
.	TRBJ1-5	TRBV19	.	CASKVPGGNQPQHF	TGTGCCAGTAAGGTCCCCGGCGGCAATCAGCCCCAGCATTTT
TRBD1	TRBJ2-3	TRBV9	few	CASSPPWGQESTDTQYF	TGTGCCAGCAGCCCTCCGTGGGGACAGGAAAGCACAGATACGCAGTATTTT
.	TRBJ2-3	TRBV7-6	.	CASSPPRDTQYF	TGTGCCAGCAGCCCCCCCCGAGATACGCAGTATTTT
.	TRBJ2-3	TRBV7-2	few	CASSREYSTDTQYF	TGTGCCAGCAGCCGCGAGTACAGCACAGATACGCAGTATTTT
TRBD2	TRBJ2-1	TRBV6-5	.	CASSYSGGGANEQFF	TGTGCCAGCAGTTACTCGGGCGGGGGGGCAAATGAGCAGTTCTTC
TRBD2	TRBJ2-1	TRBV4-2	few	CASSPSLAGGIYEQFF	TGTGCCAGCAGCCCCTCACTAGCGGGGGGGATATATGAGCAGTTCTTC
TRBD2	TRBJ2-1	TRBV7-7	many	CASSSLAGGPDEQFF	TGTGCCAGCAGCTCACTAGCGGGGGGGCCCGATGAGCAGTTCTTC
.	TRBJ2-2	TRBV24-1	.	CATSDLQVTENTGELFF	TGTGCCACCAGTGATTTGCAAGTGACGGAGAACACCGGGGAGCTGTTTTTT
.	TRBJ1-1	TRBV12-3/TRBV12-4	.	CASSSTTPVGIEAFF	TGTGCCAGCAGTTCTACCACTCCGGTGGGGATCGAAGCTTTCTTT
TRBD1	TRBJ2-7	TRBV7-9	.	CASSFGQGAEQYF	TGTGCCAGCAGCTTCGGACAGGGGGCAGAGCAGTACTTC
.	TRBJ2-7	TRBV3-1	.	CASSRGLVPHEQYF	TGTGCCAGCAGCCGTGGGCTAGTTCCCCACGAGCAGTACTTC
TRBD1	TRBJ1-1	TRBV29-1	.	CSVQPRDRGLAEAFF	TGCAGCGTCCAACCCCGGGACAGGGGGCTTGCGGAAGCTTTCTTT
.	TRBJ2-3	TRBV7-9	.	CASSSLRVADTQYF	TGTGCCAGCAGCTCCCTTCGAGTAGCTGATACGCAGTATTTT
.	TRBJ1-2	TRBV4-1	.	CASSQVAAYREAGGYTF	TGCGCCAGCAGCCAAGTAGCGGCGTACAGGGAGGCTGGCGGCTACACCTTC
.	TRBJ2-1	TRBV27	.	CASSPGVNNEQFF	TGTGCCAGCAGCCCGGGAGTGAACAATGAGCAGTTCTTC
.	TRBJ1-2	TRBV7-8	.	CASSLAGAGYGYTF	TGTGCCAGCAGCTTAGCCGGGGCGGGGTATGGCTACACCTTC
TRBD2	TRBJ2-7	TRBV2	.	CASSESGGNEQYF	TGTGCCAGCAGTGAATCGGGGGGGAACGAGCAGTACTTC
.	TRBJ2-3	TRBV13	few	CASSQTGQGATDTQYF	TGTGCCAGCAGTCAGACCGGCCAAGGGGCTACAGATACGCAGTATTTT
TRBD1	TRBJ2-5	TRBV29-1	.	CSVAEGASETQYF	TGCAGCGTTGCAGAGGGGGCTTCGGAGACCCAGTACTTC
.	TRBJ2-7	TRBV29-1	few	CSVVQGVYEQYF	TGCAGCGTTGTACAGGGAGTCTACGAGCAGTACTTC
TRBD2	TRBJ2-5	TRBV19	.	CASSRTSGDYETQYF	TGTGCCAGTAGTCGTACTAGCGGGGACTACGAGACCCAGTACTTC
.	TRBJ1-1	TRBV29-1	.	CSVEDKGYIEAFF	TGCAGCGTTGAAGATAAGGGTTACATTGAAGCTTTCTTT
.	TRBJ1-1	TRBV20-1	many	CSARDSGAWTEAFF	TGCAGTGCTAGAGATTCCGGGGCGTGGACTGAAGCTTTCTTT
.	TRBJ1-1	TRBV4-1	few	CASSQWTASGTEAFF	TGCGCCAGCAGCCAATGGACCGCATCGGGCACTGAAGCTTTCTTT
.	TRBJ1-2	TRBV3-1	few	CASSHPGPTSYGYTF	TGTGCCAGCAGCCATCCGGGACCGACAAGTTATGGCTACACCTTC
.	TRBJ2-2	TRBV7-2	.	CASSFSLALLTNTGELFF	TGTGCCAGCAGCTTCAGTCTTGCACTCCTGACGAACACCGGGGAGCTGTTTTTT
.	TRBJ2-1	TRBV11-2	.	CASSSPGNYNEQFF	TGTGCCAGCAGCTCTCCAGGGAACTACAATGAGCAGTTCTTC
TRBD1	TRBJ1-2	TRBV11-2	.	CASSLGDRGKGYTF	TGTGCCAGCAGCTTGGGCGACAGGGGGAAGGGCTACACCTTC
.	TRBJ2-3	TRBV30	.	CAWAWTSSTDTQYF	TGTGCCTGGGCTTGGACAAGTAGCACAGATACGCAGTATTTT
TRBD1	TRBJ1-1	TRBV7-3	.	CASSLIGGQSTEAFF	TGTGCCAGCAGCTTAATAGGGGGCCAGAGCACTGAAGCTTTCTTT
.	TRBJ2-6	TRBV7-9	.	CASSLAGEGAGANVLTF	TGTGCCAGCAGCTTAGCGGGCGAGGGGGCTGGGGCCAACGTCCTGACTTTC
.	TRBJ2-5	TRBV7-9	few	CASSLSGDGQETQYF	TGTGCCAGCAGCTTATCAGGGGACGGGCAAGAGACCCAGTACTTC
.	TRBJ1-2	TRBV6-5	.	CASSYNVGDYGYTF	TGTGCCAGCAGTTACAATGTGGGGGACTATGGCTACACCTTC
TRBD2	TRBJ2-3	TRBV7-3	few	CASSRTGGGTDTQYF	TGTGCCAGCAGCCGTACTGGCGGGGGGACAGATACGCAGTATTTT
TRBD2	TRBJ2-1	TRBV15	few	CATSRSWRGAEYNEQFF	TGTGCCACCAGCAGGTCATGGCGGGGGGCTGAATACAATGAGCAGTTCTTC
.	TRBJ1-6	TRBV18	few	CASSPPQGPSPLHF	TGTGCCAGCTCACCACCGCAGGGGCCCTCACCCCTCCACTTT
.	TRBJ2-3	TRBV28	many	CASSPESSTDTQYF	TGTGCCAGCAGCCCGGAGAGTAGCACAGATACGCAGTATTTT
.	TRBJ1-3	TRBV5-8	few	CASSFGITGNTIYF	TGTGCCAGCAGCTTCGGGATTACTGGAAACACCATATATTTT
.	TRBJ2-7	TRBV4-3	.	CASSQDRQPSYEQYF	TGCGCCAGCAGCCAAGATCGGCAGCCCAGCTACGAGCAGTACTTC
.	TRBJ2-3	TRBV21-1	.	CASSDQGNGGDTQYF	TGTGCCAGCAGCGACCAGGGGAACGGGGGAGATACGCAGTATTTT
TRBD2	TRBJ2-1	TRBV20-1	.	CSASVLAGASYNEQFF	TGCAGTGCTAGCGTCTTAGCGGGGGCCTCCTACAATGAGCAGTTCTTC
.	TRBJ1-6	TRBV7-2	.	CASSVDGSPLHF	TGTGCCAGCAGCGTCGACGGTTCACCCCTCCACTTT
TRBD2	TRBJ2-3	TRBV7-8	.	CASSLPKTSGGDQPTDTQYF	TGTGCCAGCAGCTTACCTAAGACTAGCGGGGGCGACCAACCCACAGATACGCAGTATTTT
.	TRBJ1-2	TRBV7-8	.	CASSSSLDGGAYGYTF	TGTGCCAGCAGCTCCTCGTTGGACGGGGGGGCCTATGGCTACACCTTC
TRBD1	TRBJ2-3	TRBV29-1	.	CSVETRGDTQYF	TGCAGCGTTGAAACCAGGGGGGATACGCAGTATTTT
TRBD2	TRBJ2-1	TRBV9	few	CASSVGSGGRSYNEQFF	TGTGCCAGCAGCGTAGGAAGCGGGGGGCGCTCCTACAATGAGCAGTTCTTC
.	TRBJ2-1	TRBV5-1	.	CASSLAKHNEQFF	TGCGCCAGCAGCTTGGCCAAACACAATGAGCAGTTCTTC
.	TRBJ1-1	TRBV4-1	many	CASSQQTLPTEAFF	TGCGCCAGCAGCCAACAAACCCTCCCGACTGAAGCTTTCTTT
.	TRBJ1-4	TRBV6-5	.	CARRAGRNEKLFF	TGTGCCAGACGAGCTGGAAGAAATGAAAAACTGTTTTTT
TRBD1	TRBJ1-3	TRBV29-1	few	CSAVGQVDSGNTIYF	TGCAGCGCCGTGGGACAGGTCGACTCTGGAAACACCATATATTTT